A single TCR beta chain is shown here with its context. Its antigen is not yet known. Base-call qualities are not available, and no considerably larger clone is one nucleotide away. V lost 0 bases and J lost 0 bases; the stretch between them is 10 bases long. CDR1 DFQATT and CDR2 SNEGSKA were looked up in the germline V gene (reference sequence). Spanning cysteine to phenylalanine, the CDR3 consists of 15 amino acids. Kept here is only the CDR3 DNA, which spans 45 bases and is read in frame from base 1. This entry is derived from a study of T cell repertoires in cytomegalovirus infection (dated by TCRdb to the late 2010s). In terms of the full investigation: The peptide stimulations were aimed at well-studied HLA-B-restricted epitopes as well as recently identified HLA-C-restricted CMV epitopes, whose presentation resists viral immunomodulation. Donor HLA type was relevant to the analysis, because carriage of CMV infection together with the matching HLA type was indicated by public TCR beta signatures. General study outcomes and caveats: The ex vivo response was dominated by HLA-C-restricted CMV-specific TCR beta clonotypes, which also provided the single most frequent clonotype in two of eight donors. Cumulative frequency of public TCR beta family members discriminated carriers of CMV infection plus the relevant HLA type in this cohort and an independent approximately 340-donor cohort.

The label giving this sample's treatment or condition can be read as: in vitro stimulation with specific CMV peptide epitopes to enrich CMV-specific T cells. The run used an Illumina HiSeq 1500. TCRdb passed the public sequencing reads through fastp at Q25 and MiXCR, retaining productive beta sequences. CDR3 protein duplicates are merged, each entry listing the most common genes and DNA. This sample lists 650,000 to 900,000 distinct CDR3 sequences; over 25% were detected once. The ten largest clones take up 12% of the sample. This clonotype was obtained from a human donor in good health (CMV status not recorded). Some clones in this sample may be carry-over from other donors' samples. The rearranged chain carries TRBV20-1 and TRBJ2-3; the D gene is perhaps TRBD2, from 7 matching bases. The sequenced sample was cultured CD8+ T cells from PBMCs, obtained from culture after CMV antigen stimulation. The CDR3 loop reads CSARDGGLSTDTQYF. The nucleotide sequence is TGCAGTGCTAGAGACGGGGGGCTCAGCACAGATACGCAGTATTTT.